This T cell receptor beta chain was found in a study of CD8 T cells in ankylosing spondylitis (dated by TCRdb to about 2017). In the study overall: The study set out to find disease-linked TCR variants by profiling T cell receptor beta repertoires in ankylosing spondylitis patients and healthy donors. In total, the full study cohort was made up of 100 to 140 healthy donors and about two dozen ankylosing spondylitis patients. Peripheral blood samples were taken, and synovial fluid was additionally collected from ankylosing spondylitis patients. What the study reported, not specific to this receptor: The disease-linked clones were reported to be significantly enriched in matched synovial fluid samples from ankylosing spondylitis patients. In peripheral blood, the disease-linked clones were found at relatively low frequencies and had a CD8+ phenotype. Some of the motif variants had been reported before in the synovial fluid and blood of reactive arthritis patients, a finding that suggests common disease-initiation mechanisms. A TCR beta motif of 8 or 9 highly homologous amino acid variants appeared characteristic of blood from ankylosing spondylitis patients.

About this clonotype itself: There is no known antigen for this receptor. No much larger clonotype is one base removed from it; base qualities were not supplied.

Sequencer: Illumina HiSeq 2500. Quantitative 5'-RACE with molecular barcodes was the method used to prepare the TCR beta libraries. The published analysis was carried out like this. A new computational method based on a probabilistic model of VDJ rearrangement was used to identify disease-linked TCR variants. TCRdb passed the public sequencing reads through fastp at Q25 and MiXCR, retaining productive beta sequences. Identical CDR3 proteins give one entry, which carries the most common genes and DNA. TCRdb assigned the V and J calls; the authors' analysis was not used. In this sample the table shows about 700,000 distinct CDR3 sequences, under 20% of which occur a single time. The leading ten clones occupy about a fifth of the sample. V is cut back by 5 bases and J by 0 bases, with 5 bases in the junction unmatched. There are 16 amino acids in the CDR3, from cysteine to phenylalanine inclusive. Just CDR3 DNA is preserved here, 48 bases in frame from base 1. CDR1 SGHTA and CDR2 FQGNSA were looked up in the germline V gene.

The source material was blood, either unsorted or a sorted T cell fraction (not recorded which). This receptor was obtained from a male donor with ankylosing spondylitis. The sequence joins TRBV7-2 to TRBJ2-3, with 10 bases in between that match TRBD2. Here is the DNA: TGTGCCAGCAGCGCACTAGCGGGGAAAAGCACAGATACGCAGTATTTT. This is translated as CASSALAGKSTDTQYF.